This TCR beta chain was retrieved from a study of blood T cell repertoires in COVID-19. Across the study: Collection of acute and convalescent COVID-19 samples took place in the United States, Italy and Spain. PBMCs, B-cell-depleted T cells, or T cells were the source of the cDNA or gDNA that made up the material.

As processed by the authors: The authors estimated nucleated cell counts from reference gene primer amplification. Repertoires were generated with immunoSEQ multiplex PCR, while TCRdb's copy carries only in-frame clones and drops some. V and J calls and clone size are copied from that table; D and trimming were computed from the DNA. The sample holds approximately 220,000 clones, under 90% seen once. This sequence was found in a woman aged 35 to 49 with active or convalescent COVID-19. The sequenced material came from peripheral blood.

The CDR3 sequence is CASSIAGLTTSYEQYF. The DNA for the CDR3 is TGTGCCAGTAGTATAGCGGGACTAACCACCTCCTACGAGCAGTACTTC. V and J are TRBV19 and TRBJ2-7, with 7 bases lining up with TRBD2. V lost 1 base, J lost 0 bases, and 6 bases stayed unmatched. Germline values: CDR1 LNHDA, CDR2 SQIVND (reference sequence). The CDR3 length is 16 residues. Variable domain in full (rest from reference TRBV19 and TRBJ2-7): DGGITQSPKYLFRKEGQNVTLSCEQNLNHDAMYWYRQDPGQGLRLIYYSQIVNDFQKGDIAEGYSVSREKKESFPLTVTSAQKNPTAFYLCASSIAGLTTSYEQYFGPGTRLTVT.